The 10 T cell receptor beta chains below come from one sample, sequenced in a study of cytomegalovirus exposure and HLA in healthy donors. With 60 Vbeta and 13 Jbeta primers, the PCR was carried out. Sequencing used immunoSEQ multiplex PCR; TCRdb keeps in-frame clones, though not all of them. This sample has 120,000 or so clones, with roughly two thirds found just once. The material sequenced was PBMCs. The receptors derive from a man younger than 45 in good health and CMV-seropositive.

This clone was found a few times. This sequence joins TRBV15 and TRBJ2-5; D gene unclear. CDR1 is LNHNV, CDR2 YYDKDF, per germline (reference sequence). V was pared by 2 bases and J by 4 bases, with 17 bases between. This CDR3 region has 16 residues. The CDR3 protein is CATSRQVRIDGETQYF. The CDR3 bases are TGTGCCACCAGCAGACAAGTCAGGATCGATGGAGAGACCCAGTACTTC.

The gene calls are TRBV14 and TRBJ2-7; weak D call: TRBD2 (6 bases). V lost 5 bases, J lost 5 bases, and 13 bases lay in between. This CDR3 is 13 amino acids long. The V gene's germline CDR1 is SGHDN and CDR2 FVKESK. CDR3 sequence (DNA): TGTGCCAGCAGCTTCCCCGGGAGCCACGAGCAGTACTTC. Its translation: CASSFPGSHEQYF.

The rearrangement links TRBV7-9 to TRBJ1-3, with D hard to call. There are 14 residues in the CDR3. CDR1 SEHNR and CDR2 FQNEAQ come from the germline V gene (reference sequence). V lost 5 bases and J 0 bases, leaving 8 bases between the germline ends. CDR3 sequence (DNA): TGTGCCAGCAGCCCCCAAATCTCTGGAAACACCATATATTTT. Its protein is CASSPQISGNTIYF.

The V and J genes are TRBV7-3 and TRBJ2-1; 9 nucleotides align to TRBD1. Trimming removed 4 bases from V and 2 bases from J; junction bases left unmatched: 3. CDR1 SGHTA and CDR2 FQGTGA come from the germline V gene. The CDR3 consists of 15 residues. In DNA form, the CDR3 reads TGTGCCAGCAGCTCCCGACAGGGGGCCTACAATGAGCAGTTCTTC. As protein: CASSSRQGAYNEQFF. The full variable domain, rest sourced from reference TRBV7-3 and TRBJ2-1, is GAGVSQTPSNKVTEKGKYVELRCDPISGHTALYWYRQSLGQGPEFLIYFQGTGAADDSGLPNDRFFAVRPEGSVSTLKIQRTERGDSAVYLCASSSRQGAYNEQFFGPGTRLTVL.

V is TRBV4-1 and J is TRBJ2-7, with D unclear. Germline V gene data show CDR1 as MGHRA and CDR2 as YSYEKL. This CDR3 region has 14 residues. V dropped 3 bases and J dropped 3 bases, with 12 bases sitting between them. CDR3 protein: CASSHIFRVYEQYF. In DNA form, the CDR3 reads TGCGCCAGCAGCCATATATTCCGAGTCTACGAGCAGTACTTC.

The rearrangement links TRBV6-5 to TRBJ2-7, with 7 bases fitting TRBD2. CDR3 length equals 14 residues. The germline V gene has CDR1 MNHEY and CDR2 SVGAGI. V lost 5 bases to trimming and J lost 3 bases; unmatched junction nucleotides: 7. CDR3 bases: TGTGCCAGCAGTCCAATCGGCGGGAGCTACGAGCAGTACTTC. Amino acids: CASSPIGGSYEQYF.

The chain carries TRBV5-1 and TRBJ2-3; 9 nucleotides line up with TRBD2. The CDR3 runs to 16 residues. Per the germline V gene, CDR1 is SGHRS and CDR2 is YFSETQ. V trimming: 5 bases; J trimming: 2 bases; junction bases outside the gene matches: 9. CDR3 bases: TGCGCCAGCAGACCAGGACTAGCGAGACACACAGATACGCAGTATTTT. Amino acid sequence: CASRPGLARHTDTQYF.

This clone appeared a few times. This chain joins TRBV21-1 and TRBJ1-3; the DNA was not compared with TRBD1, the D call given in the table. TRBV21-1 is a pseudogene segment. The CDR3 is 16 amino acids. In DNA form, the CDR3 reads TGTGCCAGCAGCAAGGGAAGAGGGGGCTCTGGAAACACCATATATTTT. As protein: CASSKGRGGSGNTIYF.

This clone was counted between two and nine times. The CDR3 protein is CASSLVAPNEQFF. CDR3 DNA: TGTGCCAGCAGCTTAGTAGCCCCCAATGAGCAGTTCTTC. The chain links TRBV7-3 to TRBJ2-1; no clear D gene. V was pared by 2 bases and J by 6 bases, with 8 bases between. The CDR3 is 13 residues long. Germline V gene data show CDR1 as SGHTA and CDR2 as FQGTGA.

The genes are TRBV2 and TRBJ1-3; D is perhaps TRBD1 (5 bases). Germline assignment: CDR1 SNHLY and CDR2 FYNNEI. Trimming took 2 bases from V and 3 from J, leaving 14 bases between them. The CDR3 contains 16 residues. DNA for the CDR3: TGTGCCAGCAGTGAATGGGGGGTGGCAAATGGAAACACCATATATTTT. This codes for CASSEWGVANGNTIYF.